Sequencing of this T cell receptor beta chain was carried out in a study of T cells in Graves' hyperthyroidism and ophthalmopathy. Study-level points and caveats: From stable hyperthyroidism, ophthalmopathy was separated by a 13 V-J model.

It was 8.5 to 10 ml of fresh peripheral blood that supplied the PBMCs. Concerning this clonotype itself: The antigen remains unidentified.

Amplified regions were TCR beta CDR3 sequences from RNA transcripts. Using the HTBI primer set, a first-round RT-PCR was run on the TCR CDR3. TCRdb redid the calling of the multiplex PCR reads with MiXCR, one entry per CDR3 protein. The data show fewer than 450,000 distinct CDR3 sequences, about 14% seen once. The sample was blood. This TCR derives from a man aged 50-59 years with Graves' ophthalmopathy.

Here the CDR3 reads CASSSTSGRALEQYF. CDR3 nucleotides: TGCGCCAGCAGCTCGACTAGCGGGAGGGCCCTTGAGCAGTACTTC. This chain connects TRBV5-1 to TRBJ2-7; TRBD2 aligns across 14 bases. V shed 3 bases and J 7 bases; nucleotides not matched to a gene: 6. The CDR3 is made up of 15 amino acids. Per the germline V gene, CDR1 is SGHRS and CDR2 is YFSETQ.